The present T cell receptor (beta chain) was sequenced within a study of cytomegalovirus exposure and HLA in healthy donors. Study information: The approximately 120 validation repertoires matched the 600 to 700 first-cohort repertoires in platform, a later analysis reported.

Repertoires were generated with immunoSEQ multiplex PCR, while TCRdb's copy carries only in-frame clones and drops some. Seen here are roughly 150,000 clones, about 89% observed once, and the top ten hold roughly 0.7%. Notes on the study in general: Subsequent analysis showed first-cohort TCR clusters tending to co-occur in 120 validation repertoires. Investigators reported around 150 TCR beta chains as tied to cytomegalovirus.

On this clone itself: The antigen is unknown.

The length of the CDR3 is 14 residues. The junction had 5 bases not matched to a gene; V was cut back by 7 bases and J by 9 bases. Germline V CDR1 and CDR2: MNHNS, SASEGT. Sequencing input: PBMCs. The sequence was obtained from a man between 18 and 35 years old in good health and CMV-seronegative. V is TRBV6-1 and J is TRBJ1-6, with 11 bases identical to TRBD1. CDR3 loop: CASTRTGGSSPLHF. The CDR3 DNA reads TGTGCCAGCACTAGGACAGGGGGCAGTTCACCCCTCCACTTT.